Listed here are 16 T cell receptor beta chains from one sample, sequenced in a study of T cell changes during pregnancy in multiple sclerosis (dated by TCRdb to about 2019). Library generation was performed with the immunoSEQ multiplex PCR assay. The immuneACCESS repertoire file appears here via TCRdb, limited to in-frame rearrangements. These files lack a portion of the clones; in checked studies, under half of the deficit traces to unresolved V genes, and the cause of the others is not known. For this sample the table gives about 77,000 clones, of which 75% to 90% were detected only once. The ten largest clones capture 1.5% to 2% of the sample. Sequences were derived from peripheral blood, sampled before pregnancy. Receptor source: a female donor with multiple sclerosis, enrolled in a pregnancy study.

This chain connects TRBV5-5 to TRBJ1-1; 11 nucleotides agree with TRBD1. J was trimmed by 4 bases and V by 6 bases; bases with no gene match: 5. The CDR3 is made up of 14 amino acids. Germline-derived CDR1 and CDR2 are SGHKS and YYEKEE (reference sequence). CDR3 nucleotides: TGTGCCAGCACGGACAGGGGGCGCGGCACTGAAGCTTTCTTT. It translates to CASTDRGRGTEAFF.

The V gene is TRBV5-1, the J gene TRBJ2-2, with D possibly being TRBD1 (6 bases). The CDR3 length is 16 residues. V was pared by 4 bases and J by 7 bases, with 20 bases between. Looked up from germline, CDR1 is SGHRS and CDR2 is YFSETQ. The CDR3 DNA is TGCGCCAGCAGCCTTCATCCGGACAGTCGGGACGGGGAGCTGTTTTTT. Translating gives CASSLHPDSRDGELFF. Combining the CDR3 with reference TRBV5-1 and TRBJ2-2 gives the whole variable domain KAGVTQTPRYLIKTRGQQVTLSCSPISGHRSVSWYQQTPGQGLQFLFEYFSETQRNKGNFPGRFSGRQFSNSRSEMNVSTLELGDSALYLCASSLHPDSRDGELFFGEGSRLTVL.

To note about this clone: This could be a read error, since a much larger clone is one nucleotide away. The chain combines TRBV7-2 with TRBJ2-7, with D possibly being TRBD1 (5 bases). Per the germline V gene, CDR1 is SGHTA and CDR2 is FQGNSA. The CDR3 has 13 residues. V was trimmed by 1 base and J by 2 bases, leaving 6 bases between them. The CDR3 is CASSLGQPYEQYF. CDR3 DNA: TGTGCCAGCAGCTTAGGACAGCCCTACGAGCAGTACTTC.

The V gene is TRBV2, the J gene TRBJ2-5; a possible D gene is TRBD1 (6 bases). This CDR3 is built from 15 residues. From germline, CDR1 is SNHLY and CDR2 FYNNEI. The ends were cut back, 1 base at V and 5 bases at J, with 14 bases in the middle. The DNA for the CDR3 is TGTGCCAGCAGTGAAGTCAGGGGTGGCGGGGAGACCCAGTACTTC. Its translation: CASSEVRGGGETQYF.

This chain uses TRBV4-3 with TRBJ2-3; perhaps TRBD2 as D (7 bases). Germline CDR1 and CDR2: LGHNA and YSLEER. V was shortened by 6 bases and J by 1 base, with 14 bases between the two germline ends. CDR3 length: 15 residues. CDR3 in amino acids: CASSMGGRGTDTQYF. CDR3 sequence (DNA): TGCGCCAGCAGTATGGGGGGGCGGGGCACAGATACGCAGTATTTT.

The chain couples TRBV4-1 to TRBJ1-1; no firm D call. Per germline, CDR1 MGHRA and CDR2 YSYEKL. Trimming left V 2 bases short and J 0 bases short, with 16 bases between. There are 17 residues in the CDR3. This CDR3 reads CASSQIARLALNTEAFF. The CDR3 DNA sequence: TGCGCCAGCAGCCAAATAGCCCGTCTGGCTTTGAACACTGAAGCTTTCTTT.

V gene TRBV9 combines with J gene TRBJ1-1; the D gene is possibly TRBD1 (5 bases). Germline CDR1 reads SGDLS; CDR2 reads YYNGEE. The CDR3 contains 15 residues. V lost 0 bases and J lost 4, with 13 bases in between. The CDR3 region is CASSVEGWGGTEAFF. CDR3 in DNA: TGTGCCAGCAGCGTAGAGGGGTGGGGGGGCACTGAAGCTTTCTTT.

The CDR3 DNA reads TGTGCCAGCAGCCCAGGACAGGGGAACACCGGGGAGCTGTTTTTT. It yields the protein CASSPGQGNTGELFF. The V gene is TRBV7-9, the J gene TRBJ2-2, with TRBD1 matching over 8 bases. The CDR3 covers 15 residues. The V and J ends lost 5 bases and 1 base, in that order; junction bases with no gene match: 3. CDR1 is SEHNR, CDR2 FQNEAQ, per germline (reference sequence).

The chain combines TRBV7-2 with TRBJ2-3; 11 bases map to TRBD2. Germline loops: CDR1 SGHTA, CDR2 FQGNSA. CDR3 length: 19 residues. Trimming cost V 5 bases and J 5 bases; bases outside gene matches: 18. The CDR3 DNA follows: TGTGCCAGCAGCCAGGGCTTGAGTCTAGCGGGGGGCCGTGGAGATACGCAGTATTTT. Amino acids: CASSQGLSLAGGRGDTQYF.

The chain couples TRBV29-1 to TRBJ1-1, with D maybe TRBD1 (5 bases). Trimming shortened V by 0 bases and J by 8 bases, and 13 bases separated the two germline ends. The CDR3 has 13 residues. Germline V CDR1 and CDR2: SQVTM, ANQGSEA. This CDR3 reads CSVEEVGQVEAFF. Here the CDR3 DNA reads TGCAGCGTTGAAGAGGTGGGGCAGGTGGAAGCTTTCTTT.

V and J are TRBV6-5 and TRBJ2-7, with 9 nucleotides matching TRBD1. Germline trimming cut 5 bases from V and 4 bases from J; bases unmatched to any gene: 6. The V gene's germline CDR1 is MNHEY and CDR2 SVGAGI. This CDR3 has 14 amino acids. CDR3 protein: CASSRTGESYEQYF. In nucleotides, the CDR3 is TGTGCCAGCAGTCGGACAGGGGAATCATACGAGCAGTACTTC.

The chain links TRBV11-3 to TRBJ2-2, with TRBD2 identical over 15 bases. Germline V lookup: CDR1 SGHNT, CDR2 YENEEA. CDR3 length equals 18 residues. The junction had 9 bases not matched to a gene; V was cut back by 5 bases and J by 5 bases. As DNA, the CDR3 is TGTGCCAGCAGCCTCGGACTAGCGGGGGGGCCGGGTACCGGGGAGCTGTTTTTT. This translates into CASSLGLAGGPGTGELFF.

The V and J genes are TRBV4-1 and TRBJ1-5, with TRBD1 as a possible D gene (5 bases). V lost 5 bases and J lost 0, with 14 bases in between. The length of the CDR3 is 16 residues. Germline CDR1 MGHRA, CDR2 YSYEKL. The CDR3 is CASSFKAGDSNQPQHF. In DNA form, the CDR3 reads TGCGCCAGCAGCTTTAAGGCGGGGGATAGCAATCAGCCCCAGCATTTT.

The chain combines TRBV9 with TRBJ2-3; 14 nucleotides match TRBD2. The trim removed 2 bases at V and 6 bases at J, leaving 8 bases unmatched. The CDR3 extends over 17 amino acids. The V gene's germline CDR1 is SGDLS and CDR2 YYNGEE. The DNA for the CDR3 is TGTGCCAGCAGCGTGGGACTAGCGGGGGAGGGGTTGGATACGCAGTATTTT. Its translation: CASSVGLAGEGLDTQYF.

This CDR3 is CASSHFTGSLLGYEQYF. In DNA form, the CDR3 reads TGTGCCAGCAGCCATTTCACCGGGTCCCTCTTAGGCTACGAGCAGTACTTC. This sequence joins TRBV7-9 and TRBJ2-7; D is undetermined. Germline lookup yields CDR1 SEHNR and CDR2 FQNEAQ (reference sequence). The V gene lost 5 bases and the J gene lost 3 bases, with 23 bases spanning the gap. The CDR3 consists of 17 residues.

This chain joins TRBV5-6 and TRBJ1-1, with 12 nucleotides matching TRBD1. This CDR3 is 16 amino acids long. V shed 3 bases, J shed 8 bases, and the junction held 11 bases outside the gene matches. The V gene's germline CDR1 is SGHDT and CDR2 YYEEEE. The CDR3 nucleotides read TGTGCCAGCAGCTCCATAACCCGGGACAGGGGGCAGGAAGCTTTCTTT. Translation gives CASSSITRDRGQEAFF.